This TCR beta chain derives from a study of shared clonotypes between healthy human individuals. Study-wide background: The people who gave samples were a couple of women and a few men aged 18 to 49.

This CDR3 region has 16 residues. Deletions cut 2 bases from V and 0 bases from J, with 15 bases between. Looked up from germline, CDR1 is SGHNT and CDR2 is YYREEE (reference sequence). The assay was immunoSEQ multiplex PCR, and TCRdb's table has in-frame clones only and misses some. The repertoire holds some 96,000 clones, with about half as singletons. Sequencing used PBMCs. The V call is TRBV5-4, the J call TRBJ2-7; D is uncertain. The sequence was obtained from a woman between 40 and 55 years old in good health. Some clones in this sample may be carry-over from other donors' samples. The CDR3 loop is CASSFGTRPSSYEQYF. The CDR3 DNA reads as TGTGCCAGCAGCTTTGGCACAAGGCCTTCCTCCTACGAGCAGTACTTC.